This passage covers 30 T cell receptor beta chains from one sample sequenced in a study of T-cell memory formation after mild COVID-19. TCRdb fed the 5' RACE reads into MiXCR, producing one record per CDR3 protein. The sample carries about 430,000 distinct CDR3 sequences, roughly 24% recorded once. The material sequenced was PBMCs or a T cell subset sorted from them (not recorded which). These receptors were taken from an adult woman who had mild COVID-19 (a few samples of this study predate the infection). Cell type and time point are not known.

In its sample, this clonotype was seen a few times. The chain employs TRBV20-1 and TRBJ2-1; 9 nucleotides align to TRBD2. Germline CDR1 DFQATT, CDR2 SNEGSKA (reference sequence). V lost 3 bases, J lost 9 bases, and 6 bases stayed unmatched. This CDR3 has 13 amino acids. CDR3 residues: CSASVAGAVEQFF. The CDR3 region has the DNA TGCAGTGCTAGCGTAGCGGGAGCAGTTGAGCAGTTCTTC.

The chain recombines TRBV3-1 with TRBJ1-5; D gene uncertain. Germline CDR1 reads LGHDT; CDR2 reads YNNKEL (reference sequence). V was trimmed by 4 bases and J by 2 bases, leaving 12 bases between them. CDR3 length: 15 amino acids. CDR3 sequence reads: CASSLGWQGNQPQHF. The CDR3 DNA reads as TGTGCCAGCAGCCTAGGTTGGCAGGGCAATCAGCCCCAGCATTTT.

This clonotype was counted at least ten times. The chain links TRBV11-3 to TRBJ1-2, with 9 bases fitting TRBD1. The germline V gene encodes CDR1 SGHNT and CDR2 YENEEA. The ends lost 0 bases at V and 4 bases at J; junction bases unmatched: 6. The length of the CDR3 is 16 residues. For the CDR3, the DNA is TGTGCCAGCAGCTTAGAGATGACAGGGGGGATCTATGGCTACACCTTC. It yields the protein CASSLEMTGGIYGYTF.

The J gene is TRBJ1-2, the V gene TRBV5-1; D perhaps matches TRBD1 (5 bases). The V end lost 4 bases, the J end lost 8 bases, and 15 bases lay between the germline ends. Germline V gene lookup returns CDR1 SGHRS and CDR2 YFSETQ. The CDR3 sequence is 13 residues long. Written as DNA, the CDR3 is TGCGCCAGCAGCGGGGGATTTCAGGAGGGCTACACCTTC. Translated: CASSGGFQEGYTF.

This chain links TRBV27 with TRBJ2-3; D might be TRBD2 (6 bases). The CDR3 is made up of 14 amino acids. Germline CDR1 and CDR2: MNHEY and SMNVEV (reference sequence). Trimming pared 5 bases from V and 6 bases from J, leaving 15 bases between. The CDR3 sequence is CASSPTRTLDTQYF. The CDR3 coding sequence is TGTGCCAGCAGTCCGACTAGAACGCTCGATACGCAGTATTTT.

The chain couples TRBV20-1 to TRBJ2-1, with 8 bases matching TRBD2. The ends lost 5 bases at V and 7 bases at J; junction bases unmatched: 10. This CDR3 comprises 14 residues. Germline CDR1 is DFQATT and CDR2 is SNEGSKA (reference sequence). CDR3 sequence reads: CSARSGSRGNEQFF. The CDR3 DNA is TGCAGTGCTCGCAGCGGGAGCAGAGGAAATGAGCAGTTCTTC.

CDR3 in amino acids: CSAGPTGEGELFF. The CDR3 DNA is TGCAGTGCTGGGCCCACTGGCGAGGGGGAGCTGTTTTTT. The rearrangement links TRBV20-1 to TRBJ2-2; D not resolved. Germline lookup yields CDR1 DFQATT and CDR2 SNEGSKA (reference sequence). The CDR3 runs to 13 residues. Deletions cut 5 bases from V and 8 bases from J, with 15 bases between.

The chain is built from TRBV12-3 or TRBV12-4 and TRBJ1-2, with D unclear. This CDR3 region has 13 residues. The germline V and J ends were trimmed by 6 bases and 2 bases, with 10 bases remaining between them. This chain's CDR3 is CASRSIVNYGYTF. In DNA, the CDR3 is TGTGCCAGCAGATCAATTGTCAACTATGGCTACACCTTC.

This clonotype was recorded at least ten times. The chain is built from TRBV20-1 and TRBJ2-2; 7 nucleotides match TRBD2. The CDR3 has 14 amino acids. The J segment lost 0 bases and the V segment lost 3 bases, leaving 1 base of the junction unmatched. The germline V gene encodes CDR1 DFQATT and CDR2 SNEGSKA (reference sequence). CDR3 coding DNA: TGCAGTGCTAGCCTAGCGGCGAACACCGGGGAGCTGTTTTTT. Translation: CSASLAANTGELFF.

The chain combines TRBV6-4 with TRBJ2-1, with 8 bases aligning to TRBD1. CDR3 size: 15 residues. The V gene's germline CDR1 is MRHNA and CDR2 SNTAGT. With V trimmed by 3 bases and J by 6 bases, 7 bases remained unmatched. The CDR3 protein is CASSDRQGRVNEQFF. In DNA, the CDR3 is TGTGCCAGCAGTGATCGACAGGGGCGGGTCAATGAGCAGTTCTTC.

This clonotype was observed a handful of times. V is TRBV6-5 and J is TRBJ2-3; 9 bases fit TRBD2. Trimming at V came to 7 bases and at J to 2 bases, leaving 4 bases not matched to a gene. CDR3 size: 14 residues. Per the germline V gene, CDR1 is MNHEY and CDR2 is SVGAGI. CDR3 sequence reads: CASTLAGPTDTQYF. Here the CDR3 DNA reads TGTGCCAGCACCCTAGCGGGACCCACAGATACGCAGTATTTT.

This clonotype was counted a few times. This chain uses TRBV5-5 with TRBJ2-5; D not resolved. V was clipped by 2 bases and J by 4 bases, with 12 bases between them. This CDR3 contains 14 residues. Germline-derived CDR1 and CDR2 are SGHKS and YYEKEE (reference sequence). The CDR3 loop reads CASSFADPGETQYF. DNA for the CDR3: TGTGCCAGCAGCTTTGCCGATCCTGGAGAGACCCAGTACTTC.

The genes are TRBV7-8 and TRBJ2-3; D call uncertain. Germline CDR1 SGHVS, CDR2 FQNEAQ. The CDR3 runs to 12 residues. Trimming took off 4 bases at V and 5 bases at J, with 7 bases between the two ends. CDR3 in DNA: TGTGCCAGCAGCTGGAACTTAGATACGCAGTATTTT. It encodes CASSWNLDTQYF. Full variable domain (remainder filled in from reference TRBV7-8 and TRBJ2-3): GAGVSQSPRYKVAKRGQDVALRCDPISGHVSLFWYQQALGQGPEFLTYFQNEAQLDKSGLPSDRFFAERPEGSVSTLKIQRTQQEDSAVYLCASSWNLDTQYFGPGTRLTVL.

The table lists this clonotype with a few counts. CDR3 coding DNA: TGCGCCTGGCCGACTCCACTGACTAGCGGGAGCTCCTACAATGAGCAGTTCTTC. It codes for CAWPTPLTSGSSYNEQFF. The chain combines TRBV23-1 with TRBJ2-1; TRBD2 matches 12 bases. TRBV23-1 qualifies as an ORF whose function is uncertain. After removal of 11 bases from V and 0 bases from J, the junction contained 14 bases not matched to a gene. The CDR3 has 18 residues.

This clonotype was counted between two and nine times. The CDR3 region has the DNA TGTGCCAGCAGCCCAACGCTAGCTTCAGAGACCCAGTACTTC. Amino acid sequence: CASSPTLASETQYF. The J gene is TRBJ2-5, the V gene TRBV7-9; weak D call: TRBD2 (5 bases). Germline V CDR1 and CDR2: SEHNR, FQNEAQ (reference sequence). V was trimmed by 5 bases and J by 4 bases, leaving 14 bases between them. CDR3 length: 14 residues.

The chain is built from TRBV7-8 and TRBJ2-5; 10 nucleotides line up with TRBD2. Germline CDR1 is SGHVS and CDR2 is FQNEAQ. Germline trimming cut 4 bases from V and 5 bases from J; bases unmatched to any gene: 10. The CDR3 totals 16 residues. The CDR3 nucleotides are TGTGCCAGCAGCTATAGCGGGGGGAACTCCGGGGAGACCCAGTACTTC. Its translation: CASSYSGGNSGETQYF.

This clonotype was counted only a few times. CDR3 nucleotides: TGCGCCAGCAGCTTGGCGCAGGGATCCGGCATAGAGACCCAGTACTTC. This sequence encodes CASSLAQGSGIETQYF. J is TRBJ2-5 and V is TRBV5-1; D is possibly TRBD1 (5 bases). Per the germline V gene, CDR1 is SGHRS and CDR2 is YFSETQ. Trimming pared 0 bases from V and 4 bases from J, leaving 16 bases between. The CDR3 runs 16 residues.

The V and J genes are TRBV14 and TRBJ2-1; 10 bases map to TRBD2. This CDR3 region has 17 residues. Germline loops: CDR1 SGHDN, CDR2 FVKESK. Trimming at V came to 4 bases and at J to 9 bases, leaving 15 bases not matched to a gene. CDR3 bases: TGTGCCAGCAGCCCCCGGGTAGCGGGAGGTGTTAGCGGTGAGCAGTTCTTC. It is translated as CASSPRVAGGVSGEQFF.

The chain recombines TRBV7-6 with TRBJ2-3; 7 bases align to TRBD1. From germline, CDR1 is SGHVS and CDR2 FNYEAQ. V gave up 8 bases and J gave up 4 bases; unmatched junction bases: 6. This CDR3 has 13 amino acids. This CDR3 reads CASRDRVPDTQYF. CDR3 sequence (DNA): TGTGCCAGCCGCGACAGGGTACCAGATACGCAGTATTTT.

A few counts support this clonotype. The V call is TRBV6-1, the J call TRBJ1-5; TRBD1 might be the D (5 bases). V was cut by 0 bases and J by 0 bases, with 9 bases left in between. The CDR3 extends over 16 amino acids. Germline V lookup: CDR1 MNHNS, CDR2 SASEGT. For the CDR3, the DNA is TGTGCCAGCAGTGAAGCGGTAGGGACTAGCAATCAGCCCCAGCATTTT. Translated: CASSEAVGTSNQPQHF.

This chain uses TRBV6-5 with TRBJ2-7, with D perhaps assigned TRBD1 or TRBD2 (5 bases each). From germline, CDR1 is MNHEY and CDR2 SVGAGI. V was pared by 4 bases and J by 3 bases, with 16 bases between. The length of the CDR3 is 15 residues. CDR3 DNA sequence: TGTGCCAGCAGTTCCTCCGGGACGGCTGACTACGAGCAGTACTTC. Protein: CASSSSGTADYEQYF.

DNA for the CDR3: TGTGCCAGCTCACCGGAGAATGAGCAGTTCTTC. This sequence encodes CASSPENEQFF. The chain combines TRBV18 with TRBJ2-1; unclear D gene. The germline V gene encodes CDR1 KGHSH and CDR2 LQKENI. There are 11 residues in the CDR3. Trimming removed 3 bases at V and 7 bases at J, with 4 bases between.

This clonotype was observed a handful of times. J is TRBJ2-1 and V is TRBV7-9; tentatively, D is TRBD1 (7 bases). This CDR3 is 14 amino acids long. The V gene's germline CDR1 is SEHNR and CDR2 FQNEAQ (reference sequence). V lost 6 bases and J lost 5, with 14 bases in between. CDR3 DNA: TGTGCCAGCAGGGCGGGGACAGCTAACAATGAGCAGTTCTTC. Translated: CASRAGTANNEQFF.

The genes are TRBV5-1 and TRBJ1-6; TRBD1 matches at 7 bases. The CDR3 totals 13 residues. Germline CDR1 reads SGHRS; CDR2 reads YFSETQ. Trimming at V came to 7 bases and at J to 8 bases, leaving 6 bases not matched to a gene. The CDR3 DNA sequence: TGCGCCAGCGCCGACAGGGAAGATTCACCCCTCCACTTT. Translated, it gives CASADREDSPLHF.

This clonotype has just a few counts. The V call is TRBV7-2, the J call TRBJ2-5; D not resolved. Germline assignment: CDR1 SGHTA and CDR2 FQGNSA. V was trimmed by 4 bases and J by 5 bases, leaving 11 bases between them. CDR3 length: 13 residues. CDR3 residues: CASSSWVGETQYF. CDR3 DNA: TGTGCCAGCAGCTCTTGGGTCGGTGAGACCCAGTACTTC.

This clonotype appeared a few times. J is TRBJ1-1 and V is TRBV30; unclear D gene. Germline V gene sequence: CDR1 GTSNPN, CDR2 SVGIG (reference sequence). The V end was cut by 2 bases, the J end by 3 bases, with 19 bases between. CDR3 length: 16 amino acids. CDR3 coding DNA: TGTGCCTGGAGTCGCATAGGCGGGCCTGGGGACACTGAAGCTTTCTTT. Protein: CAWSRIGGPGDTEAFF.

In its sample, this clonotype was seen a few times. In DNA, the CDR3 is TGTGCCAGCAGTTTGAAGGTGTACACCGGGGAGCTGTTTTTT. Translated, it gives CASSLKVYTGELFF. The J gene is TRBJ2-2, the V gene TRBV12-3 or TRBV12-4; no clear D. The CDR3 runs to 14 residues. Trimming removed 3 bases from V and 3 bases from J, with 8 bases in between.

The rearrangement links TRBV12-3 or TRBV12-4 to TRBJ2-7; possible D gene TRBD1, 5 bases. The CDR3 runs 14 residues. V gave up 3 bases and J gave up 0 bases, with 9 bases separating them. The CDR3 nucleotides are TGTGCCAGCAGTTTTCAGGGAAGCTCCTACGAGCAGTACTTC. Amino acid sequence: CASSFQGSSYEQYF.

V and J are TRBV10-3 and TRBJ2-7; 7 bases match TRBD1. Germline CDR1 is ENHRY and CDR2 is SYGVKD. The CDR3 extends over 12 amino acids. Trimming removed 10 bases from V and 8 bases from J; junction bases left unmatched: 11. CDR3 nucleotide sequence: TGTGCCAACGGGGACAGCCCAGAAAAGCAGTACTTC. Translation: CANGDSPEKQYF.

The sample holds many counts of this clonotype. The CDR3 sequence: CASRGKQGALSSYNEQFF. For the CDR3, the DNA is TGTGCCAGCAGAGGAAAACAGGGGGCTCTTTCGTCCTACAATGAGCAGTTCTTC. J is TRBJ2-1 and V is TRBV7-9; TRBD1 aligns across 9 bases. J lost 1 base, V lost 6 bases, and 13 bases had no gene match. Germline-derived CDR1 and CDR2 are SEHNR and FQNEAQ (reference sequence). This CDR3 is built from 18 residues.